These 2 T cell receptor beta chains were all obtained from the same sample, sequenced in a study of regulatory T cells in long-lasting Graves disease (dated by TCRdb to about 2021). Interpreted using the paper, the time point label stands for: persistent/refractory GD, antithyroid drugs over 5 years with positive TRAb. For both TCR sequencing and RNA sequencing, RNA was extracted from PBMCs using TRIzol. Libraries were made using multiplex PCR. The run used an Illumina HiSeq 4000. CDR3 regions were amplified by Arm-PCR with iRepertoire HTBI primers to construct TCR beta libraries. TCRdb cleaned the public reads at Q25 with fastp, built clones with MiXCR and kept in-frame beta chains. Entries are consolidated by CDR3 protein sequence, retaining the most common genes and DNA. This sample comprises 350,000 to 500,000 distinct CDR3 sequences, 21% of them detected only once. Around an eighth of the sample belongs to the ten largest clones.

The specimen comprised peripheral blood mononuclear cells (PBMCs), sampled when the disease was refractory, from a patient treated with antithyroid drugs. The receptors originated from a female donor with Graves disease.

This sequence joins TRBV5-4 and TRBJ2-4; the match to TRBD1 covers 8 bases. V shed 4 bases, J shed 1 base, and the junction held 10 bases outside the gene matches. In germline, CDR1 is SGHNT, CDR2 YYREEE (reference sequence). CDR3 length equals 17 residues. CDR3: CASSHQGAVSAKNIQYF. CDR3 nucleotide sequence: TGTGCCAGCAGCCATCAGGGGGCGGTATCGGCCAAAAACATTCAGTACTTC.

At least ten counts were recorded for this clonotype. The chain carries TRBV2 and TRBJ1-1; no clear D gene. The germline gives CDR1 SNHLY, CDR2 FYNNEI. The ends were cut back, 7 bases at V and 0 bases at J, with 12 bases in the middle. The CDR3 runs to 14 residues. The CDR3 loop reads CASTTGFMNTEAFF. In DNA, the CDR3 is TGTGCCAGCACTACCGGGTTCATGAACACTGAAGCTTTCTTT. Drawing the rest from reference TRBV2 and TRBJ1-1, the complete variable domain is EPEVTQTPSHQVTQMGQEVILRCVPISNHLYFYWYRQILGQKVEFLVSFYNNEISEKSEIFDDQFSVERPDGSNFTLKIRSTKLEDSAMYFCASTTGFMNTEAFFGQGTRLTVV.